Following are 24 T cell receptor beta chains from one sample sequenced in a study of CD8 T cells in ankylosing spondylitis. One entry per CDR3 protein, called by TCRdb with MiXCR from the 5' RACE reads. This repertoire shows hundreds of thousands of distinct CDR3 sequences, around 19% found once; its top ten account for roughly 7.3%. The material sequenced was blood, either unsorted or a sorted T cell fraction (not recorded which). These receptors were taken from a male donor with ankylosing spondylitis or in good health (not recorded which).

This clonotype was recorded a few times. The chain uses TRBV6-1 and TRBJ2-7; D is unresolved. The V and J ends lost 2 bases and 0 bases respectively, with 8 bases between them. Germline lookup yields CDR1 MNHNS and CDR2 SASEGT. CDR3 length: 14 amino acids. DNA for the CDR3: TGTGCCAGCAGTGAACGACCCCTCTCCTACGAGCAGTACGTC. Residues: CASSERPLSYEQYV.

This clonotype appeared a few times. The CDR3 region is CASSHSGLYQETQYF. In nucleotides, the CDR3 is TGTGCCAGCAGCCATAGCGGATTGTACCAAGAGACCCAGTACTTC. The rearrangement uses TRBV6-1 and TRBJ2-5; D possibly corresponds to TRBD2 (6 bases). This CDR3 region has 15 residues. The germline V gene has CDR1 MNHNS and CDR2 SASEGT. V was clipped by 6 bases and J by 0 bases, with 14 bases between them.

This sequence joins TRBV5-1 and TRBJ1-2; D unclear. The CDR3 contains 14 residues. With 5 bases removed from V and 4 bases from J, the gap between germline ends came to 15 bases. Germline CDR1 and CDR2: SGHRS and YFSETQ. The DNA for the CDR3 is TGCGCCAGCAGATTTGAGAACGTCCCCTATGGCTACACCTTC. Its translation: CASRFENVPYGYTF.

CDR3 DNA sequence: TGTGCCAGCAGCGCCGGACAGACCTACGAGCAGTACGTC. Translation gives CASSAGQTYEQYV. The rearrangement uses TRBV5-6 and TRBJ2-7, with D perhaps TRBD1 (6 bases). The germline gives CDR1 SGHDT, CDR2 YYEEEE. CDR3 length equals 13 residues. With 4 bases removed from V and 2 bases from J, the gap between germline ends came to 10 bases.

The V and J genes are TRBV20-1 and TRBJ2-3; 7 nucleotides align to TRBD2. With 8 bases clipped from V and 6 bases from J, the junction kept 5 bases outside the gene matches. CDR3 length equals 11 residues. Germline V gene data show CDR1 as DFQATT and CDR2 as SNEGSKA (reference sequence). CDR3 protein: CSPRGGDTQYF. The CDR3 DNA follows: TGCAGTCCTCGGGGAGGGGATACGCAGTATTTT.

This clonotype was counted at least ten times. For the CDR3, the DNA is TGCGCCAGCAGTGCGCCGGACGAGAACACCGGGGAGCTGTTTTTT. It is translated as CASSAPDENTGELFF. The chain employs TRBV10-2 and TRBJ2-2, with no clear D. The CDR3 contains 15 residues. Trimming pared 4 bases from V and 1 base from J, leaving 10 bases between. CDR1 is WSHSY and CDR2 is SAAADI in the germline V gene.

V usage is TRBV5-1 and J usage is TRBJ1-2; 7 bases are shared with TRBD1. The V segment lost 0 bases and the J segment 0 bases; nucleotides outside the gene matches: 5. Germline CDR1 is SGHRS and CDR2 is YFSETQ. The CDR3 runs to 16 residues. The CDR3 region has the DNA TGCGCCAGCAGCTTGGCGATAGACAGGGCTAACTATGGCTACACCTTC. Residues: CASSLAIDRANYGYTF.

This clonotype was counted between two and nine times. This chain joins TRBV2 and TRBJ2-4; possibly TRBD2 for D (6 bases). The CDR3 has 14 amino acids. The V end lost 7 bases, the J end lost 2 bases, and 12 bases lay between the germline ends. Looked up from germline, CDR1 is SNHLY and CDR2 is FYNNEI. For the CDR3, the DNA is TGTGCCAGCAATTTGGCGGGGACCAAAAACATTCAGTACTTC. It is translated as CASNLAGTKNIQYF.

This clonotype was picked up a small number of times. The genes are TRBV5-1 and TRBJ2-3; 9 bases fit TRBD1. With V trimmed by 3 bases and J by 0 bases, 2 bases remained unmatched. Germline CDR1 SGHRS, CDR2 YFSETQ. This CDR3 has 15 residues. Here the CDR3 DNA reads TGCGCCAGCAGCTCACAGGGGGCCAGCACAGATACGCAGTATTTT. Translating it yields CASSSQGASTDTQYF.

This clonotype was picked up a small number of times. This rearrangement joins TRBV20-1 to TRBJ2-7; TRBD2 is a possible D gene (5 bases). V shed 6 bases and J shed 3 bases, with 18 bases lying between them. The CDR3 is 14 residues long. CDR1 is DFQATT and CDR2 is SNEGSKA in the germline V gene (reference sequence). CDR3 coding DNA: TGCAGTGCCCCCGGGCGGGCCCCTATCTACGAGCAGTACGTC. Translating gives CSAPGRAPIYEQYV.

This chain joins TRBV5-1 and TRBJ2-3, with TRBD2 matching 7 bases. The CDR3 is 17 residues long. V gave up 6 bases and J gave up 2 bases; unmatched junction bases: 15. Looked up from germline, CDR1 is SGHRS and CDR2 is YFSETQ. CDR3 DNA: TGCGCCAGCACCCAAAGCGGGATACCCGTGATCACAGATACGCAGTATTTT. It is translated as CASTQSGIPVITDTQYF.

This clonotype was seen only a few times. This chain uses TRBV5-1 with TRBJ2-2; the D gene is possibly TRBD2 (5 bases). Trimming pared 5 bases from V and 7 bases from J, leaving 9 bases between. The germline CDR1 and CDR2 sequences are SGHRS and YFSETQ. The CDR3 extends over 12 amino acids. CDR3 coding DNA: TGCGCCAGCAGGAGGGCGGACGGGGAGCTGTTTTTT. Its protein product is CASRRADGELFF.

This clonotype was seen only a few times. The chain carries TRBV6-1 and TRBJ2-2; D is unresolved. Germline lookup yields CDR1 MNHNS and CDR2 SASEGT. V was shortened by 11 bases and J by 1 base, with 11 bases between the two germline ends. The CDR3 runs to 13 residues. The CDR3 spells CAAQSGNTGELFF. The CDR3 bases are TGTGCCGCGCAGAGTGGGAACACCGGGGAGCTGTTTTTT.

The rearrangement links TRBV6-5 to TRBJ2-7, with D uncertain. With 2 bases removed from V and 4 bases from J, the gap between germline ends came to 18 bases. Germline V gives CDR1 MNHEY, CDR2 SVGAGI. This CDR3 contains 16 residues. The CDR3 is CASSYSTVPRFYEQYV. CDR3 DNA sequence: TGTGCCAGCAGTTACAGTACAGTACCCAGGTTTTACGAGCAGTACGTC.

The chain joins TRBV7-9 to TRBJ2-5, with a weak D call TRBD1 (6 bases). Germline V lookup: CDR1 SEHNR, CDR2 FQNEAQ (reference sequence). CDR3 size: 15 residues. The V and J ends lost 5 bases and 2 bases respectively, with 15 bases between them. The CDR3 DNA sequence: TGTGCCAGCAGCGACGGACAGCCCGTACAAGAGACCCAGTACTTC. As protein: CASSDGQPVQETQYF.

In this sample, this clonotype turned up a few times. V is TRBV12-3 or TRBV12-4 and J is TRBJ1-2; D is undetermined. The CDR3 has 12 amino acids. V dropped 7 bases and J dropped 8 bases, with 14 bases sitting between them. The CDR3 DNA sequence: TGTGCCAGCACTGGCGCCGATAGGGGCTACACCTTC. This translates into CASTGADRGYTF.

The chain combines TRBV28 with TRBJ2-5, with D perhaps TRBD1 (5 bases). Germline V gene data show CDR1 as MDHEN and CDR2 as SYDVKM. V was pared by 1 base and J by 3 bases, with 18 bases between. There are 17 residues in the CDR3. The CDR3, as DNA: TGTGCCAGCAGTTTATCCACTGTGCCAGGGCGGAAAGAGACCCAGTACTTC. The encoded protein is CASSLSTVPGRKETQYF. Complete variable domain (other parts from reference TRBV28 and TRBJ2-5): DVKVTQSSRYLVKRTGEKVFLECVQDMDHENMFWYRQDPGLGLRLIYFSYDVKMKEKGDIPEGYSVSREKKERFSLILESASTNQTSMYLCASSLSTVPGRKETQYFGPGTRLLVL.

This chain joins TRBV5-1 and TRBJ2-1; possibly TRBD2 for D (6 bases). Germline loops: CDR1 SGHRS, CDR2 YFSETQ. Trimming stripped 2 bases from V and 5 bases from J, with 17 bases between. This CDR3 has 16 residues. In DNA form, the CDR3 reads TGCGCCAGCAGCTTAATAGAGATAGCGGCAGACAATGAGCAGTTCTTC. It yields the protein CASSLIEIAADNEQFF.

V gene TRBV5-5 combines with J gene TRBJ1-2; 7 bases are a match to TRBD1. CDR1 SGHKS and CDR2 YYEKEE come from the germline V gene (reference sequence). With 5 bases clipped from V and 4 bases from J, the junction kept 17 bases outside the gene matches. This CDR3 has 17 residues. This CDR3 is CASSRKSTTGEAYGYTF. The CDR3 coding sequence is TGTGCCAGCAGTCGGAAATCAACCACAGGGGAGGCCTATGGCTACACCTTC.

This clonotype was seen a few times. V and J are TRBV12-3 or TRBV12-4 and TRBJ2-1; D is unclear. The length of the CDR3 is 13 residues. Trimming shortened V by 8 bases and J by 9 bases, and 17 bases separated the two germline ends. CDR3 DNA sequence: TGTGCCAGCTCCTCTTTGGGGTTTAGTGAGCAGTTCTTC. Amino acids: CASSSLGFSEQFF.

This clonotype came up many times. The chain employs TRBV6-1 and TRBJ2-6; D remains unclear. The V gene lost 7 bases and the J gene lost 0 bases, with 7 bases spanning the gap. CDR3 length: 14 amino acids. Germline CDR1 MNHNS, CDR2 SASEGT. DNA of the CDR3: TGTGCCAGCAAAGTCCCCTCTGGGGCCAACGTCCTGACTTTC. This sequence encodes CASKVPSGANVLTF.

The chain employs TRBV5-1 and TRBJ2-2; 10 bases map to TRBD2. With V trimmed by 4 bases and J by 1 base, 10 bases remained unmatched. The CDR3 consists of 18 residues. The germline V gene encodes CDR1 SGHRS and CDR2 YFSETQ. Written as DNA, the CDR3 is TGCGCCAGCAGCCTCGGGATAGCGGGAGGACTGAACACCGGGGAGCTGTTTTTT. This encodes CASSLGIAGGLNTGELFF.

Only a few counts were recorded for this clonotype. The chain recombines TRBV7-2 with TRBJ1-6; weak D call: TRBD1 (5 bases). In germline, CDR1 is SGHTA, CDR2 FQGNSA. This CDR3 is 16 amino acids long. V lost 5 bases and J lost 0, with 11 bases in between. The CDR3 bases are TGTGCCAGCAGCCCTGGGGGACCCTCCTATAATTCACCCCTCCACTTT. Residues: CASSPGGPSYNSPLHF.

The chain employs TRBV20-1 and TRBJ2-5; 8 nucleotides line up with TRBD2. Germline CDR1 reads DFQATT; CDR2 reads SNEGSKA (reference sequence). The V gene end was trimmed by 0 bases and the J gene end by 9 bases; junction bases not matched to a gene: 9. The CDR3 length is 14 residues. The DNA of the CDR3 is TGCAGTGCTAGAGAAACTAGCGGTTCGAGGGCCCAGTACTTC. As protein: CSARETSGSRAQYF.